This TCR beta chain emerged from a study of control samples from healthy donors and cancer patients. Only in-frame clones appear in the TCRdb table, and some are missing; sequencing was by immunoSEQ multiplex PCR. The profile shows 100,000 to 150,000 clones, just over 90% of them singletons. This clone was detected only once. The ends were cut back, 3 bases at V and 6 bases at J, with 11 bases in the middle. The CDR3 covers 13 residues. What was sequenced was PBMCs. This TCR came from a man aged 50-60 years with head and neck cancer. The chain has TRBV12-3 or TRBV12-4 and TRBJ1-2; no reliable D call. CDR3 DNA sequence: TGTGCCAGCAGTTTTAGAAGGAAGGATGGCTACACCTTC. This sequence encodes CASSFRRKDGYTF.